One sample yielded the 8 T cell receptor beta chains listed below, sequenced in a study of T cell changes during pregnancy in multiple sclerosis. The repertoire was sequenced with immunoSEQ multiplex PCR; TCRdb's copy has only in-frame clones and lacks some. The profile shows approximately 59,000 clones, more than 75% of them singletons. Sequenced material: peripheral blood, taken in the third trimester of pregnancy. All receptors derive from a female donor in good health, enrolled as a control in a pregnancy study.

The sample holds a few counts of this clone. V is TRBV11-2 and J is TRBJ1-1, with 7 nucleotides matching TRBD1. CDR1 is SGHAT, CDR2 FQNNGV, per germline. V lost 0 bases to trimming and J lost 0 bases; unmatched junction nucleotides: 4. The CDR3 runs 16 residues. The CDR3 sequence is CASSLEPGQMNTEAFF. The CDR3 coding sequence is TGTGCCAGCAGCTTAGAACCGGGACAGATGAACACTGAAGCTTTCTTT.

The chain links TRBV28 to TRBJ2-3, with TRBD1 matching over 7 bases. CDR3 length: 16 amino acids. Per the germline V gene, CDR1 is MDHEN and CDR2 is SYDVKM. J lost 0 bases, V lost 3 bases, and 6 bases had no gene match. The CDR3 protein is CASSFPQGDSTDTQYF. The CDR3 bases are TGTGCCAGCAGTTTTCCGCAGGGGGATAGCACAGATACGCAGTATTTT.

V usage is TRBV6-1 and J usage is TRBJ1-3; a weak D match, TRBD1 (5 bases). Deletions cut 4 bases from V and 0 bases from J, with 10 bases between. The CDR3 has 15 residues. Germline-derived CDR1 and CDR2 are MNHNS and SASEGT. DNA for the CDR3: TGTGCCAGCAGTGTAAACAGGTACTCTGGAAACACCATATATTTT. Translation: CASSVNRYSGNTIYF.

This chain joins TRBV11-2 and TRBJ1-2; TRBD1 might be the D (5 bases). V was clipped by 5 bases and J by 3 bases, with 13 bases between them. CDR3 size: 14 residues. The germline V gene has CDR1 SGHAT and CDR2 FQNNGV. CDR3 nucleotides: TGTGCCAGCAGCCCTTCAGGGTTCTACTATGGCTACACCTTC. It translates to CASSPSGFYYGYTF.

The rearrangement joins TRBV7-9 to TRBJ2-5; D is possibly TRBD2 (5 bases). V was clipped by 1 base and J by 5 bases, with 14 bases between them. The CDR3 covers 15 residues. Germline loops: CDR1 SEHNR, CDR2 FQNEAQ (reference sequence). Here the CDR3 reads CASSLVASLGETQYF. For the CDR3, the DNA is TGTGCCAGCAGCTTAGTGGCCTCACTAGGGGAGACCCAGTACTTC.

V gene TRBV5-8 combines with J gene TRBJ1-5, with D tentatively TRBD1 (5 bases). The CDR3 contains 15 residues. V was trimmed by 0 bases and J by 2 bases, leaving 9 bases between them. Germline V gene lookup returns CDR1 SGHTS and CDR2 YDEGEE. CDR3 sequence: CASSLVGAGNQPQHF. The DNA for the CDR3 is TGTGCCAGCAGCTTGGTAGGGGCCGGCAATCAGCCCCAGCATTTT. Looking up the rest from reference TRBV5-8 and TRBJ1-5 gives the full variable domain: EAGVTQSPTHLIKTRGQQATLRCSPISGHTSVYWYQQALGLGLQFLLWYDEGEERNRGNFPPRFSGRQFPNYSSELNVNALELEDSALYLCASSLVGAGNQPQHFGDGTRLSIL.

This chain connects TRBV2 to TRBJ1-1; TRBD1 is a possible D gene (6 bases). This CDR3 has 11 amino acids. With 10 bases removed from V and 7 bases from J, the gap between germline ends came to 13 bases. Germline V gene data show CDR1 as SNHLY and CDR2 as FYNNEI. The CDR3 nucleotides read TGTGCCACCATAACAGGGAATGAAGCTTTCTTT. Its protein product is CATITGNEAFF.

This clone came up once. J is TRBJ1-2 and V is TRBV10-3; D gene uncertain. Germline assignment: CDR1 ENHRY and CDR2 SYGVKD. The CDR3 spans 14 residues. V dropped 2 bases and J dropped 5 bases, with 12 bases sitting between them. DNA of the CDR3: TGTGCCATCAGTGAGACAGCCCTTAGGTATGGCTACACCTTC. This sequence encodes CAISETALRYGYTF.